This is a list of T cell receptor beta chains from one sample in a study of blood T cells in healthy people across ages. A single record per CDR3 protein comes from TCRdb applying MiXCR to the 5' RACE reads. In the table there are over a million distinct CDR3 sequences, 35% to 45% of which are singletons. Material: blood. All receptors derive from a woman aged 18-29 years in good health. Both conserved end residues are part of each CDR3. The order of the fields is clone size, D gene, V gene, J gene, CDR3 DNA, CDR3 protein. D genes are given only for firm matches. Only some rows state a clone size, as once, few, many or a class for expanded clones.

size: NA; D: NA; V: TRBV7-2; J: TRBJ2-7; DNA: TGTGCCAGCAGCTTAGACCCCAGGAGCTCCTACGAGCAGTACTTC; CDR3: CASSLDPRSSYEQYF
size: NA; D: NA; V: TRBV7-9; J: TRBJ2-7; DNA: TGTGCCATCGTGAGGGATGGCAGGGAGTTCTACGAGCAGTACTTC; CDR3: CAIVRDGREFYEQYF
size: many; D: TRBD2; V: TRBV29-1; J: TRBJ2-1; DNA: TGCAGCGTGATGCCTAGCGGGACTCCCAATGAGCAGTTCTTC; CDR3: CSVMPSGTPNEQFF
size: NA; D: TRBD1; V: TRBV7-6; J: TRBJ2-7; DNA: TGTGCCAGCAGCACATACATCGACAGGGCCTACGAGCAGTACTTC; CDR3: CASSTYIDRAYEQYF
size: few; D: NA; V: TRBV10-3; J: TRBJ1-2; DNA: TGTGCCATCAGTGACCAACAGGGTCGGGGCTACACCTTC; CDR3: CAISDQQGRGYTF
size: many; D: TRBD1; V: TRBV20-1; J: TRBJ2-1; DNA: TGCAGTGCTAGTCTGGGACAGGGAGTGGATGAGCAGTTCTTC; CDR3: CSASLGQGVDEQFF
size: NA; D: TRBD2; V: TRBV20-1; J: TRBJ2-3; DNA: TGCAGTGCCGGACTAGCGGGAAAAGGTGGTACGCAGTATTTT; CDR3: CSAGLAGKGGTQYF
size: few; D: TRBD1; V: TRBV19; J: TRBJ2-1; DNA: TGTGCCAGTCAACAGGGGGACGGTGAGCAGTTCTTC; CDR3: CASQQGDGEQFF
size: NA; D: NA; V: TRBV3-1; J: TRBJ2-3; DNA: TGTGCCAGCAGCCAACAAGGGACAATACGAGATACGCAGTATTTT; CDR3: CASSQQGTIRDTQYF
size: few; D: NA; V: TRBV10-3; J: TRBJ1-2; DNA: TGTGCCATCACCCCAGGGACCTATGGCTACACCTTC; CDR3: CAITPGTYGYTF
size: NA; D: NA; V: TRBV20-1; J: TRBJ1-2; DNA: TGCGGTGCTAGAGGAACCAAAGCTAACCATGGCTACACCTTC; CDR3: CGARGTKANHGYTF
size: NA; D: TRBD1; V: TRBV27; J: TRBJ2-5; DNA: TGTGCCAGCTGGGACAGGGGTATGGAGCAGTACTTC; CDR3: CASWDRGMEQYF
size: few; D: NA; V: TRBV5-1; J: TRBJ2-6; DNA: TGCGCCAGCAGCTCGGGGGCCAACTCTGGGGCCAACGTCCTGACTTTC; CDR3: CASSSGANSGANVLTF
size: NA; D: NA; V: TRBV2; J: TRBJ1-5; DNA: TGTGCCACGCAGAGGGAGCAGGGCTCAAATCAGCCCCAGCATTTT; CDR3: CATQREQGSNQPQHF
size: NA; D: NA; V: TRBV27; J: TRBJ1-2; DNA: TGTGCCAGCAGGGGACTTGACAGGCACTATGGCTACACCTTC; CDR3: CASRGLDRHYGYTF
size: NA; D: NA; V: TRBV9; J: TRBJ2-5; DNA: TGTGCCAGCAGCGGATCGCCTCAGTCGACCCAAGAGACCCAGTACTTC; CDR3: CASSGSPQSTQETQYF
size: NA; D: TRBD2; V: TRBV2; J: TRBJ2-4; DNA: TGTGCCAGCAGTAGAAGGTCTAGCGGGGACTACATTCAGTACTTC; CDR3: CASSRRSSGDYIQYF
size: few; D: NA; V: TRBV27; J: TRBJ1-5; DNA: TGTGCCAGCAGGGATCTGACAGATAGCAATCAGCCCCAGCATTTT; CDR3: CASRDLTDSNQPQHF
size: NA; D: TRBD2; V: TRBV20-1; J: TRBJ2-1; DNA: TGCAGTGCTAGCACTACTAGCGGGAATATCGGTGAGCAGTTCTTC; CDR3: CSASTTSGNIGEQFF
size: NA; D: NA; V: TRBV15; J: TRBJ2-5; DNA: TGTGCCACCAGCAGGGGCTCGGCTCAAGAGACCCAGTACTTC; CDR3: CATSRGSAQETQYF
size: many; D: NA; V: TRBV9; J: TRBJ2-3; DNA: TGTGCCAGCAGCGTAAGCGGAACCACAGATACGCAGTATTTT; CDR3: CASSVSGTTDTQYF
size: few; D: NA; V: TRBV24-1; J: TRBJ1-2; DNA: TGTGCCACCAGTGCCGGAACAGTCCCCTATGGCTACACCTTC; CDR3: CATSAGTVPYGYTF
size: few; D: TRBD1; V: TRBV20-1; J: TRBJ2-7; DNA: TGCAGTGCTATCCGGGACAGGGGATACGAGCAGTACTTC; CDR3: CSAIRDRGYEQYF
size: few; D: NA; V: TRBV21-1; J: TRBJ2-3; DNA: TGTGCCAGCAGCAAAAGGGGTAGGGGGATCACAGATACGCAGTATTTT; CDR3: CASSKRGRGITDTQYF
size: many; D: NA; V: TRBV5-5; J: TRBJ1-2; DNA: TGTGCCAGCAGCCGCGACAGCCATGGCTACACCTTC; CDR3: CASSRDSHGYTF
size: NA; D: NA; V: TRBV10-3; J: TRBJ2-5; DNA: TGTGCCATCAGTGAGTCGATCCGCAGAGAGACCCAGTACTTC; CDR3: CAISESIRRETQYF
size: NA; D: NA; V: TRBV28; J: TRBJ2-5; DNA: TGTCCCAGCACTTTCGCGGAGGGGACCCAGTACTTC; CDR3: CPSTFAEGTQYF
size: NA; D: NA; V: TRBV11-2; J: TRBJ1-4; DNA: TGTGCCAGCAGCTTAGATCCGGGGGAGTATGAAAAACTGTTTTTT; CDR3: CASSLDPGEYEKLFF
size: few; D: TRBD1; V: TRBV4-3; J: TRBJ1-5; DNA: TGCGCCAGCAGCCAATTCCAGGGGGGGAATCAGCCCCAGCATTTT; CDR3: CASSQFQGGNQPQHF
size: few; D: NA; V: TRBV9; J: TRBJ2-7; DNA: TGTGCCAGCAGCGTAGCTCCGGGCAGGGCCTACGAGCAGTACTTC; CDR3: CASSVAPGRAYEQYF
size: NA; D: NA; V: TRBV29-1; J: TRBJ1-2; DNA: TGCAGCGCCCCGGGAGGGCACTATGGCTACACCTTC; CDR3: CSAPGGHYGYTF